The sequence of this TCR beta chain was determined in a study of cytomegalovirus exposure and HLA in healthy donors. The study, taken as a whole, reports: The classifier reportedly diagnosed cytomegalovirus status with high sensitivity and specificity. Rare sequences made up most TCRs, while some public TCRs were found in many donors.

The germline V gene encodes CDR1 MDHEN and CDR2 SYDVKM. The CDR3 runs to 16 residues. V shed 6 bases, J shed 2 bases, and the junction held 11 bases outside the gene matches. As concerns this clone: The antigen remains unidentified.

Primers included in the PCR were 60 Vbeta and 13 Jbeta primers. Data came from immunoSEQ multiplex PCR; TCRdb stores just in-frame clones and leaves some out. The sample includes about 160,000 clones, about four fifths of them seen just once. The sequence was obtained from a girl between 10 and 17 years old in good health and CMV-seropositive. Material: PBMCs. The V gene is TRBV28, the J gene TRBJ2-3; 7 bases map to TRBD1. The CDR3 loop reads CASRALRTGSTDTQYF. The CDR3, as DNA: TGTGCCAGCAGAGCGCTTCGGACAGGATCCACAGATACGCAGTATTTT.